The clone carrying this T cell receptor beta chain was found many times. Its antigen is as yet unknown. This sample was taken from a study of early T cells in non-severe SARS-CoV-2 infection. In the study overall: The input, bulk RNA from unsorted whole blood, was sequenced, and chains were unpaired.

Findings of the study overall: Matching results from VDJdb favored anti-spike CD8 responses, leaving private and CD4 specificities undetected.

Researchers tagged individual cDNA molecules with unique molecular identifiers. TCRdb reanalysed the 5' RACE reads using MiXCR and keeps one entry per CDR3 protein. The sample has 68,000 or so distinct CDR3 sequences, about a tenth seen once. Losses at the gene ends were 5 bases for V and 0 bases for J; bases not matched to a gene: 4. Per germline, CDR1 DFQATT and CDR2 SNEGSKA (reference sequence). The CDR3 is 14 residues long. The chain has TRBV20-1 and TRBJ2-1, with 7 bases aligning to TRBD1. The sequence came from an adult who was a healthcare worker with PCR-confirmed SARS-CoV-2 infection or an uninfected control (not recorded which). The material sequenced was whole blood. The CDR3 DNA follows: TGCAGTGCTGACAGACAGGGCTCCTACAATGAGCAGTTCTTC. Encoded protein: CSADRQGSYNEQFF.